This T cell receptor beta chain was identified in a study of T-cell reconstitution after alpha-beta-depleted transplantation in children. V lost 2 bases to trimming and J lost 4 bases; unmatched junction nucleotides: 15. The CDR3 loop spans 17 amino acids. The germline V gene has CDR1 DFQATT and CDR2 SNEGSKA (reference sequence). Unique molecular identifiers were incorporated during preparation of the TCRbeta library. In TCRdb, the PCR reads were re-called with MiXCR into one record per CDR3 protein. Of 640,000 or so distinct CDR3 sequences in the sample, approximately 15% were seen once. The starting material was PBMCs from the stem cell graft donor, obtained from the stem cell graft. This rearrangement joins TRBV20-1 to TRBJ1-2; 8 nucleotides line up with TRBD1. The sequence came from a human donor who donated a stem cell graft to a child with acute myeloid leukemia. The CDR3 loop is CSARLLTGAGESYGYTF. The CDR3 region has the DNA TGCAGTGCTAGACTACTGACAGGGGCCGGGGAGAGCTATGGCTACACCTTC.